The T cell receptor (beta chain) described here comes from a study of T cells in Graves' hyperthyroidism and ophthalmopathy. What was amplified from RNA transcripts were TCR beta CDR3 regions. The HTBI set primed first-round TCR CDR3 RT-PCR. TCRdb re-called the multiplex PCR reads with MiXCR, one entry per CDR3 protein. Of roughly 280,000 distinct CDR3 sequences listed, more than 15% were seen once; the top ten hold over 45%. Sequences were obtained from blood. The receptor's source is a woman aged 55-70 years with Graves' ophthalmopathy.

The CDR3 bases are TGTGCCAGCAGTCTGGAGATCTCCTACAATGAGCAGTTCTTC. It encodes CASSLEISYNEQFF. This chain joins TRBV2 and TRBJ2-1; D unresolved. The germline V gene encodes CDR1 SNHLY and CDR2 FYNNEI. Trimming removed 5 bases from V and 0 bases from J, with 8 bases in between. This CDR3 spans 14 amino acids. Drawing the rest from reference TRBV2 and TRBJ2-1, the complete variable domain is EPEVTQTPSHQVTQMGQEVILRCVPISNHLYFYWYRQILGQKVEFLVSFYNNEISEKSEIFDDQFSVERPDGSNFTLKIRSTKLEDSAMYFCASSLEISYNEQFFGPGTRLTVL.